The 4 T cell receptor beta chains below all came from one sample that was sequenced in a study of T-cell reconstitution after alpha-beta-depleted transplantation in children. The TCRbeta library incorporated unique molecular identifiers. TCRdb independently ran MiXCR on the PCR reads; one entry per CDR3 protein. The table records roughly 100,000 distinct CDR3 sequences, 7.5% to 9% of them present only once. This specimen was PBMCs, taken before TCRalphabeta/CD19-depleted stem cell transplant. The receptors here all came from a boy between 2 and 10 years old with acute lymphoblastic leukemia, due to receive a stem cell transplant.

The rearrangement uses TRBV10-2 and TRBJ1-2; unclear D gene. CDR3 length: 11 amino acids. Germline CDR1 WSHSY, CDR2 SAAADI. V was cut by 2 bases and J by 5 bases, with 3 bases left in between. As DNA, the CDR3 is TGCGCCAGCAGTGAGCGTTATGGCTACACCTTC. It encodes CASSERYGYTF.

At least ten counts were recorded for this clonotype. CDR3 sequence: CASRSGGAISTDTQYF. The CDR3 DNA reads TGTGCCAGCAGGTCGGGGGGAGCGATCAGCACAGATACGCAGTATTTT. V usage is TRBV7-2 and J usage is TRBJ2-3, with 7 bases identical to TRBD2. CDR1 is SGHTA and CDR2 is FQGNSA in the germline V gene. The CDR3 totals 16 residues. The trim removed 6 bases at V and 0 bases at J, leaving 9 bases unmatched.

The sample holds many counts of this clonotype. The V call is TRBV15, the J call TRBJ2-2; D gene uncertain. The ends were cut back, 4 bases at V and 4 bases at J, with 10 bases in the middle. The length of the CDR3 is 14 residues. CDR1 is LNHNV, CDR2 YYDKDF, per germline (reference sequence). In nucleotides, the CDR3 is TGTGCCACCAGCACCATACCGGGCACCGGGGAGCTGTTTTTT. It encodes CATSTIPGTGELFF.

This clonotype has more than one count but fewer than ten. V and J are TRBV29-1 and TRBJ1-2, with D perhaps matching TRBD1 (5 bases). Germline CDR1 reads SQVTM; CDR2 reads ANQGSEA. The germline V and J ends were trimmed by 4 bases and 4 bases, with 16 bases remaining between them. There are 14 residues in the CDR3. The CDR3 sequence is CSVAPVGPGYGYTF. In nucleotides, the CDR3 is TGCAGCGTTGCTCCCGTGGGGCCCGGCTATGGCTACACCTTC.